The sequence of this T cell receptor beta chain was determined in a study of cytomegalovirus exposure and HLA in healthy donors. V lost 5 bases, J lost 2 bases, and 7 bases stayed unmatched. The CDR3 totals 15 residues. The V gene's germline CDR1 is SGHAT and CDR2 FQNNGV. Study findings and constraints: Cytomegalovirus-associated TCR beta chains were listed, numbering 150 to 200. Among TCR sequences, most were rare, though some public TCRs appeared in many donors. Accounts indicate the classifier identified cytomegalovirus status with strong specificity and sensitivity. The tendency of first-cohort TCR clusters to co-occur in the 110 or so validation repertoires emerged from a later analysis.

There are a few counts of this clone. Its antigen is still unknown. Assay: immunoSEQ multiplex PCR; the TCRdb copy retains only in-frame clones and omits some. The sample contains over 150,000 clones, around 84% of which appear only once. The chain couples TRBV11-2 to TRBJ1-2; 8 bases match TRBD1. The sequence derives from a human donor in good health. Sequencing was performed on PBMCs. CDR3 amino acids: CASSHLDRDNYGYTF. As DNA, the CDR3 is TGTGCCAGCAGCCACCTGGACAGGGACAACTATGGCTACACCTTC.